This record looks at one TCR beta chain sequence and its context. This CDR3 contains 17 residues. V shed 1 base and J 5 bases; nucleotides not matched to a gene: 9. Germline CDR1 reads MGHDK; CDR2 reads SYGVNS. This table comes from immunoSEQ multiplex PCR, and its TCRdb copy is limited to in-frame clones, with some not included. The top ten hold approximately 19% of the sample, which has 15,000 or so clones, roughly four fifths seen once. The data were obtained in a study of ipilimumab plus nivolumab after autologous stem cell transplantation. The sequencing here drew on PBMCs, taken in a trial of ipilimumab plus nivolumab as post-transplant consolidation. The chain joins TRBV25-1 to TRBJ2-1; 9 nucleotides align to TRBD2. The TCR originated in a male donor with diffuse large B-cell lymphoma. The CDR3 coding sequence is TGTGCCAGCAGTGAATTAGGGCGGGGGGGCCGTCACAATGAGCAGTTCTTC. It specifies CASSELGRGGRHNEQFF.